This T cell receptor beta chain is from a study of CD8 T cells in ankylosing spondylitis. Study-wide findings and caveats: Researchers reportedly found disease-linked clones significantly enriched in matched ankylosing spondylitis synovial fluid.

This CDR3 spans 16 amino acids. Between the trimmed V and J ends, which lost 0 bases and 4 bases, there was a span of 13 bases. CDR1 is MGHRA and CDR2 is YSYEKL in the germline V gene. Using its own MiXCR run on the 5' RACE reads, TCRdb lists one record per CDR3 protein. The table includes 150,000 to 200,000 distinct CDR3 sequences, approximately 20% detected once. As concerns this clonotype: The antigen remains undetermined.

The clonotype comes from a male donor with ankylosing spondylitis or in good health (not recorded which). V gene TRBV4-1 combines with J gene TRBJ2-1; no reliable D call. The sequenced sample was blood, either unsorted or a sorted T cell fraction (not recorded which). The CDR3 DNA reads TGCGCCAGCAGCCAAGATCCTGGAGCCGCGTACAATGAGCAGTTCTTC. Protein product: CASSQDPGAAYNEQFF.